The source of this TCR beta chain is a study of blood T cell repertoires in COVID-19. CDR3 length: 14 amino acids. CDR1 and CDR2 (germline): LGHNA, YNFKEQ. V gave up 8 bases and J gave up 7 bases; unmatched junction bases: 9. Produced via immunoSEQ multiplex PCR; TCRdb's table is partial and in-frame only. The repertoire includes more than 200,000 clones, over 75% of them detected once, and 0.7% sits in the top ten. The chain recombines TRBV4-2 with TRBJ2-7, with 12 bases identical to TRBD1. The sequenced sample was peripheral blood. This sequence originates from a human donor in a cohort sampled during active COVID-19. CDR3 coding DNA: TGTGCCAGCGGGGACAGGGGGCGCTTGGGGGAGCAGTACTTC. Protein sequence: CASGDRGRLGEQYF.